This T cell receptor beta chain was sequenced in a study of cytomegalovirus exposure and HLA in healthy donors. Study-wide results and limits: Per a later analysis, fewer than 20,000 TCR beta sequences showed association with HLA alleles at 0.05 false discovery rate. A later analysis reported that several of the most significant clusters appeared to be linked to common viral pathogens, among them Epstein-Barr virus. Available immune exposure information covered CMV serostatus only.

PCR was performed using 60 Vbeta and 13 Jbeta primers. Sequenced by immunoSEQ multiplex PCR; TCRdb stores in-frame clones only, minus some. In the table there are 130,000 or so clones, around 70% of which are singletons. The CDR3 is made up of 11 amino acids. Germline V lookup: CDR1 SGHRS, CDR2 YFSETQ. The V gene lost 4 bases and the J gene lost 7 bases, with 5 bases spanning the gap. Comment on this clone: Antigen specificity is unknown.

The clonotype originates from a man aged 25-45 years in good health and CMV-seronegative. The V gene is TRBV5-1, the J gene TRBJ2-2; D not certain. Material for sequencing was PBMCs. The DNA of the CDR3 is TGCGCCAGCAGCCTGCGCGGGGAGCTGTTTTTT. It codes for CASSLRGELFF.